A selection of T cell receptor beta chains follows, all from one sample in a study of shared clonotypes between healthy human individuals. Libraries were prepared by immunoSEQ multiplex PCR; TCRdb keeps only in-frame clonotypes and omits some of them. The repertoire holds about 1.1 million clones, with roughly 80% as singletons. The sample taken for sequencing was memory CD4+ T cells from PBMCs. These receptors all come from a man between 18 and 29 years old in good health. Some clones in this sample may be carry-over from other donors' samples. Both conserved end residues are part of each CDR3. The order of the fields is J gene, V gene, CDR3 protein.

j_gene: TRBJ2-1
v_gene: TRBV5-1
CDR3aa: CASSLEVRADRDEQFF

j_gene: TRBJ2-7
v_gene: TRBV27
CDR3aa: CASSVGLAGEDYEQYF

j_gene: TRBJ1-1
v_gene: TRBV19
CDR3aa: CASSIRASVGYTEAFF

j_gene: TRBJ2-1
v_gene: TRBV19
CDR3aa: CASSYDSPFYNEQFF

j_gene: TRBJ2-1
v_gene: TRBV9
CDR3aa: CASSASGRAEQFF

j_gene: TRBJ2-3
v_gene: TRBV30
CDR3aa: CAWNRVFTDTQYF

j_gene: TRBJ2-3
v_gene: TRBV18
CDR3aa: CASSPRGRVTDTQYF

j_gene: TRBJ1-2
v_gene: TRBV7-2
CDR3aa: CASSSNRGYYGYTF

j_gene: TRBJ2-7
v_gene: TRBV5-1
CDR3aa: CASSFSTSGGTYEQYF

j_gene: TRBJ1-1
v_gene: TRBV6-6
CDR3aa: CASSYFQNTEAFF

j_gene: TRBJ2-5
v_gene: TRBV5-4
CDR3aa: CASHGREETQYF

j_gene: TRBJ2-7
v_gene: TRBV13
CDR3aa: CASSLATSYEQYF

j_gene: TRBJ2-3
v_gene: TRBV28
CDR3aa: CAAGGSTDTQYF

j_gene: TRBJ2-7
v_gene: TRBV5-1
CDR3aa: CASSLAAGEIYEQYF

j_gene: TRBJ2-7
v_gene: TRBV2
CDR3aa: CASRDRDNSYEQYF

j_gene: TRBJ2-5
v_gene: TRBV30
CDR3aa: CAWSTGGRETQYF

j_gene: TRBJ2-3
v_gene: TRBV5-1
CDR3aa: CASSTGPTDTQYF

j_gene: TRBJ2-6
v_gene: TRBV10-3
CDR3aa: CAISESNGRGANVLTF

j_gene: TRBJ2-5
v_gene: TRBV6-5
CDR3aa: CASSYSRTTKETQYF

j_gene: TRBJ2-7
v_gene: TRBV4-1
CDR3aa: CASSNQPRGGSNRYEQYF

j_gene: TRBJ2-7
v_gene: TRBV4-2
CDR3aa: CASSQRDRGYEQYF

j_gene: TRBJ1-1
v_gene: TRBV9
CDR3aa: CASTSGAYTEAFF

j_gene: TRBJ2-7
v_gene: TRBV10-3
CDR3aa: CAISESTQPYEQYF

j_gene: TRBJ2-6
v_gene: TRBV9
CDR3aa: CASSRRGKGANVLTF

j_gene: TRBJ1-3
v_gene: TRBV7-9
CDR3aa: CASSLKTGRLGNTIYF

j_gene: TRBJ2-7
v_gene: TRBV28
CDR3aa: CASSFNEDWTGGFGEQYF

j_gene: TRBJ2-1
v_gene: TRBV4-1
CDR3aa: CASSQASGGSYNEQFF

j_gene: TRBJ2-5
v_gene: TRBV27
CDR3aa: CASTRLAGAQETQYF

j_gene: TRBJ2-4
v_gene: TRBV19
CDR3aa: CASSSKAKNIQYF

j_gene: TRBJ2-2
v_gene: TRBV9
CDR3aa: CASSVALTGVTGELFF

j_gene: TRBJ2-2
v_gene: TRBV5-6
CDR3aa: CASSLELDGTGELFF

j_gene: TRBJ2-7
v_gene: TRBV13
CDR3aa: CASSLSTGTSYEQYF

j_gene: TRBJ2-1
v_gene: TRBV9
CDR3aa: CASSQDPLGAGEQFF

j_gene: TRBJ1-4
v_gene: TRBV30
CDR3aa: CAWSVGWEKLFF

j_gene: TRBJ1-2
v_gene: TRBV28
CDR3aa: CASSTPGGTSIGYTF

j_gene: .
v_gene: TRBV30
CDR3aa: CAWSGLARYEQYF

j_gene: TRBJ2-3
v_gene: TRBV5-1
CDR3aa: CASSSAGTGAGGTQYF

j_gene: TRBJ2-3
v_gene: TRBV5-4
CDR3aa: CASSKDRILRDTQYF

j_gene: TRBJ2-5
v_gene: TRBV7-7
CDR3aa: CASSQTGMETQYF

j_gene: TRBJ2-7
v_gene: TRBV5-5
CDR3aa: CASTRSASGSSHEQYF

j_gene: TRBJ2-1
v_gene: TRBV5-1
CDR3aa: CASSSLQGSSYNEQFF

j_gene: TRBJ1-2
v_gene: TRBV2
CDR3aa: CASREQGLAYGYTF

j_gene: TRBJ1-3
v_gene: TRBV28
CDR3aa: CASSLSGANSGNTIYF

j_gene: TRBJ2-5
v_gene: TRBV5-1
CDR3aa: CASSPGPIETQYF

j_gene: TRBJ1-2
v_gene: TRBV9
CDR3aa: CASSVGQGDGYTF

j_gene: TRBJ1-5
v_gene: TRBV2
CDR3aa: CASSTSKYQPQHF

j_gene: TRBJ1-2
v_gene: TRBV9
CDR3aa: CASSVEARGSYGYTF

j_gene: TRBJ2-5
v_gene: TRBV29-1
CDR3aa: CSVEGTGKTQYF

j_gene: TRBJ1-3
v_gene: TRBV28
CDR3aa: CASSSRISGNTIYF

j_gene: TRBJ1-3
v_gene: TRBV7-9
CDR3aa: CASSLRGGGPSGNTIYF

j_gene: TRBJ1-2
v_gene: TRBV11-2
CDR3aa: CASSLAGSNYGYTF

j_gene: TRBJ1-2
v_gene: TRBV5-5
CDR3aa: CASSTNLDRVRGYGYTF

j_gene: TRBJ1-4
v_gene: TRBV6-5
CDR3aa: CASSYGTGLEKLFF

j_gene: TRBJ2-7
v_gene: TRBV12-5
CDR3aa: CASGLGLHAQYF

j_gene: TRBJ1-2
v_gene: TRBV19
CDR3aa: CASSIGQGGYGYTF